The clone carrying this TCR beta chain appeared a few times. Antigen unknown. The junction shows a germline mismatch at one end, possibly a read error. The data were obtained in a study of neurological immune-mediated disorders. Overall study results and limits: HTLV-1-associated myelopathy ranked highest for TCR clonal expansion and multiple sclerosis lowest, beneath healthy controls. Because no CDR3 amino acid sequences were shared across subjects by expanded clones, private repertoires were suggested in all groups.

The method for making cDNA was 5'RACE, and it used 10-nucleotide random UMIs. TCRdb passed the 5' RACE reads through MiXCR, listing each CDR3 protein once. The repertoire has tens of thousands of distinct CDR3 sequences, over 8.5% of them found once; the top ten carry around 4%. Germline V lookup: CDR1 SGHNT, CDR2 YYREEE (reference sequence). The CDR3 spans 21 residues. Time point indicated: technical triplicate 1. This TCR derives from a man aged 55 to 70 with HTLV-1-associated myelopathy (HAM/TSP). This chain uses TRBV5-4 with TRBJ2-6; 9 positions agree with TRBD1. Sequencing was performed on PBMCs. CDR3 bases: TGTACCAGCAGCGCTCCCTTCGGGGCGGGGACAGGGTCGTCTGGGGCCAACGTCCTGACTTTC. As protein: CTSSAPFGAGTGSSGANVLTF.